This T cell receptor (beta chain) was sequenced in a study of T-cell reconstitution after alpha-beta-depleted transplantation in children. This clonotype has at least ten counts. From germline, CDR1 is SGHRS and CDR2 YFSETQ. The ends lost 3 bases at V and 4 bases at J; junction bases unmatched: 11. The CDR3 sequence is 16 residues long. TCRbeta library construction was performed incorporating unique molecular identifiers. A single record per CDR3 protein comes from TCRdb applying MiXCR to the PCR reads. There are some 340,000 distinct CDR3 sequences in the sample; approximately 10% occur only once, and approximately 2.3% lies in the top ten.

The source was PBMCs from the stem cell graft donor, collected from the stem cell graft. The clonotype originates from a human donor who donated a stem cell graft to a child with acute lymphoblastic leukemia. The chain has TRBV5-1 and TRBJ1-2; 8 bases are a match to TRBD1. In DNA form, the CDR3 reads TGCGCCAGCAGCTCTGAAGCGACAGGGGCGGGCTATGGCTACACCTTC. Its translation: CASSSEATGAGYGYTF. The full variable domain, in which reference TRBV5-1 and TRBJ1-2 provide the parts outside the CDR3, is KAGVTQTPRYLIKTRGQQVTLSCSPISGHRSVSWYQQTPGQGLQFLFEYFSETQRNKGNFPGRFSGRQFSNSRSEMNVSTLELGDSALYLCASSSEATGAGYGYTFGSGTRLTVV.